This TCR beta chain originates from a study of CD8+ T cells in alopecia areata. Study-level background: Each recipient was a roughly 7-11-week-old female C3H/HeJ mouse given skin from an approximately 6-13-month-old C3H/HeJ donor with spontaneous alopecia. Broader study findings: Scalp data also include sequences from resident alphabeta T cells of normal skin.

Using CD4, CD8alpha, NKG2D, NKG2ACE and other markers, pooled cutaneous lymph node cells were sorted. There are a few counts of this clone. Its specificity is not known. Germline and genes: mouse. Sequencing ends 4 residues short of the CDR3 end; the germline J gene provides the rest. Extracted RNA was reverse transcribed into cDNA, the sequencing template. Measured with immunoSEQ multiplex PCR; TCRdb has only the in-frame clones, and not every one. Recorded here are more than 250,000 clones, none singletons. Germline CDR1 and CDR2: GKSSPN and SITVG. V lost 3 bases to trimming and J lost 1 base; unmatched junction nucleotides: 5. This CDR3 region has 15 residues.

The sequenced sample was CD4+ T cells sorted from a lymph node. The chain uses TRBV31 and TRBJ1-2; 10 positions agree with TRBD1. The clonotype originates from a C3H/HeJ mouse with alopecia areata. The mouse line has the MHC haplotype H2-k. The CDR3 reads CAWSLGQGGNSDYTF. The sequenced CDR3 bases are TGTGCCTGGAGCCTCGGACAGGGGGGAAACTCC.